Many counts were recorded for the clone carrying this T cell receptor (beta chain). Its matching antigen is unknown. The template, 500 ng total RNA, yielded TCR beta cDNA made with a constant-region primer. Libraries covering TCR beta were generated through three nested multiplex PCR rounds (using a slightly modified ARM-PCR). In TCRdb, the multiplex PCR reads were re-called with MiXCR into one record per CDR3 protein. The table shows 95,000 to 150,000 distinct CDR3 sequences, with around two thirds occurring only once. This sample is part of a study of tumor-infiltrating lymphocytes in primary liver carcinoma. General observations from the study: Reduced overlap was seen in tumor-adjacent and tumor-blood pairs versus tumor region pairs. The top-250-clone fraction was significantly higher in tumors than in blood (p = 0.039).

The roughly 18-32 mg bulk tissue piece was not sorted before simultaneous RNA and DNA extraction. The cohort consisted of patients whose primary liver carcinoma was surgically resected. Material: tumor-adjacent normal liver tissue. The origin of this receptor is a woman in her fifties or sixties with primary liver carcinoma and hepatitis B virus infection.

DNA of the CDR3: TGCGCCAGCAGCCAAGACCTAGCGGGAGGAGTAGAGACCCAGTACTTC. This codes for CASSQDLAGGVETQYF. The gene calls are TRBV4-1 and TRBJ2-5, with 11 bases that match TRBD2. Looked up from germline, CDR1 is MGHRA and CDR2 is YSYEKL. The V segment lost 0 bases and the J segment 4 bases; nucleotides outside the gene matches: 4. This CDR3 has 16 amino acids.